The clone carrying this T cell receptor (beta chain) was found many times. TCRdb itself ran the 5' RACE reads through MiXCR, one entry per CDR3 protein. Of about 500,000 distinct CDR3 sequences in the sample, around 15% were seen once. The sample belongs to a study of identical twins. This sample also belongs to another study, concerning yellow fever vaccine responses in identical twins.

This receptor was identified in a woman under 30 in good health. Material for sequencing was CD4+ T cells sorted from blood.

DNA of the CDR3: TGCAGCTTCCCACCGTGGCACTCCCAAGAGACCCAGTACTTC. Translated, it gives CSFPPWHSQETQYF. V gene TRBV29-1 combines with J gene TRBJ2-5; D is ambiguous. This CDR3 is built from 14 residues. Trimming shortened V by 8 bases and J by 1 base, and 17 bases separated the two germline ends. Per the germline V gene, CDR1 is SQVTM and CDR2 is ANQGSEA.